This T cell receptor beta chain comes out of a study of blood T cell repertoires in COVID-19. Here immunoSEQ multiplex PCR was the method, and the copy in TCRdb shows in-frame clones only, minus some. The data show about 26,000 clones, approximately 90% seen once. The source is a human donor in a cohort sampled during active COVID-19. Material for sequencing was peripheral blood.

CDR3 coding DNA: TGTGCCAGTACTGGGACTTACCATCGGGGCTACACCTTC. Amino acids: CASTGTYHRGYTF. J is TRBJ1-2 and V is TRBV19, with D perhaps matching TRBD1 (5 bases). Trimming took 7 bases from V and 8 from J, leaving 17 bases between them. The germline gives CDR1 LNHDA, CDR2 SQIVND (reference sequence). The length of the CDR3 is 13 residues.